This T cell receptor (beta chain) comes out of a study of control samples from healthy donors and cancer patients (dated by TCRdb to about 2020). Preparation of the library involved the immunoSEQ multiplex PCR assay. The table was pulled from immuneACCESS by TCRdb, which kept in-frame rearrangements only. Such tables lose some clones; where checked, under half of the loss comes from unresolved V genes, and the rest has no known cause. The sample table shows fewer than 95,000 clones, and 91% are seen once. The ten largest make up around 16% of the sample. The germline V gene (reference sequence) specifies WNHNN as CDR1 and SYGVQD as CDR2. Ends trimmed: V by 4 bases, J by 7 bases; bases unmatched to a gene: 12. CDR3 length: 16 amino acids, cysteine to phenylalanine. The sequence is cut down to CDR3 DNA, 48 bases in frame from base 1. There are a few counts of this clone. Its antigen has not been determined. No base quality information exists; no much larger clone differs at one position.

Recombination linked TRBV10-1 to TRBJ2-7; TRBD2 aligns with 11 central bases. The sequencing sample was made of blood. The sequence was collected from a man under 40 in good health. Here the CDR3 is given as CASSARPTGTSGEQYF. The sequenced DNA: TGCGCCAGCAGTGCCCGACCGACCGGGACTAGCGGAGAGCAGTACTTC.